These 5 T cell receptor beta chains were sequenced from one sample in a study of cytomegalovirus exposure and HLA in healthy donors. Primers: 60 Vbeta forward and 13 Jbeta reverse. Clones were read by immunoSEQ multiplex PCR, and TCRdb kept only the in-frame ones, dropping some. This repertoire includes about 33,000 clones. Sequencing was done on a sample of PBMCs. The origin of the receptors is a man aged 40-50 years in good health and CMV-seronegative.

The chain joins TRBV19 to TRBJ2-2; D is perhaps TRBD2 (5 bases). Trimming cost V 3 bases and J 8 bases, with 7 bases left between them. Germline V gives CDR1 LNHDA, CDR2 SQIVND (reference sequence). The CDR3 is made up of 12 amino acids. The CDR3 region is CASSIGRGELFF. The CDR3 nucleotides are TGTGCCAGTAGTATTGGGAGAGGGGAGCTGTTTTTT.

This rearrangement joins TRBV28 to TRBJ1-2; no clear D. The CDR3 totals 14 residues. V gave up 7 bases and J gave up 8 bases, with 20 bases separating them. Per the germline V gene, CDR1 is MDHEN and CDR2 is SYDVKM. The CDR3 region is CASTQPQRVRGYTF. DNA of the CDR3: TGTGCCAGCACCCAGCCACAGCGGGTCAGGGGCTACACCTTC.

The chain couples TRBV6-4 to TRBJ1-2, with TRBD1 as a possible D gene (6 bases). This CDR3 spans 15 amino acids. V was pared by 6 bases and J by 2 bases, with 16 bases between. Germline CDR1 MRHNA, CDR2 SNTAGT. Written as DNA, the CDR3 is TGTGCCAGCAGATTTACAGGGATGCGCAACTATGGCTACACCTTC. Amino acids: CASRFTGMRNYGYTF.

The chain combines TRBV30 with TRBJ1-3; D remains unclear. The CDR3 runs 13 residues. Trimming cost V 3 bases and J 0 bases, with 6 bases left between them. Germline V gene lookup returns CDR1 GTSNPN and CDR2 SVGIG (reference sequence). CDR3 bases: TGTGCCTGGAGGCAGGTCTCTGGAAACACCATATATTTT. This encodes CAWRQVSGNTIYF.

The chain's CDR3 is CASSLFASGPQDTQYF. As DNA, the CDR3 is TGCGCCAGCAGCTTGTTTGCTAGCGGACCTCAAGATACGCAGTATTTT. The V call is TRBV5-1, the J call TRBJ2-3, with TRBD2 identical over 7 bases. Trimming cost V 1 base and J 5 bases; bases outside gene matches: 10. Germline CDR1 and CDR2: SGHRS and YFSETQ. This CDR3 has 16 residues.